The clone carrying this TCR beta chain has just a few counts. Its specificity is not known. This record comes from a study of T-cell reconstitution after alpha-beta-depleted transplantation in children. Study-level points and caveats: T-cell counts and diversity at one year post-transplant came mainly from newly produced T cells. At around two months after transplant, the alpha-beta T cells were reportedly derived from several hundred expanded clones that came from non-depleted graft cells.

The TCRbeta library incorporated unique molecular identifiers. TCRdb redid the calling of the PCR reads with MiXCR, one entry per CDR3 protein. The top ten hold 13% to 15% of the sample, which has some 550,000 distinct CDR3 sequences, around 23% seen once. The receptor comes from a boy under two years old who had a stem cell transplant for acute myeloid leukemia, so the T cells may come from the graft donor. The specimen was PBMCs, mostly from graft donor cells, collected 360 days after TCRalphabeta/CD19-depleted stem cell transplant.

The CDR3 loop reads CASSYFWGDPPYNEQFF. In DNA form, the CDR3 reads TGTGCCAGCAGTTACTTTTGGGGGGACCCACCCTACAATGAGCAGTTCTTC. The gene calls are TRBV6-2 or TRBV6-3 and TRBJ2-1; D is possibly TRBD2 (6 bases). Germline CDR1 and CDR2: MNHEY and SVGEGT. The ends were cut back, 1 base at V and 2 bases at J, with 15 bases in the middle. There are 17 residues in the CDR3.